This TCR beta chain was sequenced for a study of human T cells and chemical hapten exposure. Across the whole study: Patch tests containing 0.01% DPC, applied to the upper back, were read at 6 days. The cohort included alopecia areata under or over 50% scalp, totalis and universalis. Study observations and caveats: The number of TCRs above 1 in 1000 frequency did not change after DPC sensitization.

This clonotype was detected ten times or more. Its specificity is unknown. Each cDNA molecule in the library carried unique molecular identifiers. TCRdb used MiXCR to reprocess the RACE reads, holding one entry per CDR3 protein. The data show tens of thousands of distinct CDR3 sequences, 10% to 15% seen once. This CDR3 region has 17 residues. V lost 5 bases to trimming and J lost 5 bases; unmatched junction nucleotides: 15. Germline lookup yields CDR1 SEHNR and CDR2 FQNEAQ (reference sequence). Time point in this sample: patch test 3, about 24 weeks after DPC sensitization. Sample treatment: therapeutic diphenylcyclopropenone sensitization with weekly scalp DPC.

The V and J genes are TRBV7-9 and TRBJ2-5; 9 bases are shared with TRBD2. The source material was whole blood, sampled in connection with sensitization to the hapten diphenylcyclopropenone (DPC). The sequence came from a woman aged 45-65 years with alopecia areata. Some clones in this sample may be carry-over from other donors' samples. The CDR3 nucleotides are TGTGCCAGCAGCCGGCGCACGGGTAGCGGGAGTGTGGAGACCCAGTACTTC. Residues: CASSRRTGSGSVETQYF.